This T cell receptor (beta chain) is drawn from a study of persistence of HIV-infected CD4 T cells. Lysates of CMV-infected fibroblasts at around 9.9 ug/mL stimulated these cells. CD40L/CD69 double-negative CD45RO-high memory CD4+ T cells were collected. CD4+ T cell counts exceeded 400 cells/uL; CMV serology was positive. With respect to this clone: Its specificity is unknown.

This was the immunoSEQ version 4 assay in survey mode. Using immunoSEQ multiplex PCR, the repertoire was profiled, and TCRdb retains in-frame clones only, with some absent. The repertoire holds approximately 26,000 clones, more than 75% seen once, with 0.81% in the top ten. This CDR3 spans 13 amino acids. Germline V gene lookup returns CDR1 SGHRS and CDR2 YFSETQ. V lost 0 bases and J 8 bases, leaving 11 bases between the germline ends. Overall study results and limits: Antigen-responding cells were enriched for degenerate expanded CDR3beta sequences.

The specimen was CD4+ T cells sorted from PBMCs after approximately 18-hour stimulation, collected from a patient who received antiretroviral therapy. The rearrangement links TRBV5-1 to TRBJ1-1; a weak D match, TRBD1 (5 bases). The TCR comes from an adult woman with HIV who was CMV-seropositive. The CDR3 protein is CASSLAQANEAFF. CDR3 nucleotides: TGCGCCAGCAGCTTGGCACAGGCTAACGAAGCTTTCTTT.